The present T cell receptor beta chain was sequenced within a study of T cell responses to AZD1222 COVID-19 vaccine. Study-wide points: Reportedly, close to half of spike-specific TCRs are directed against unmutated variant regions. It should be noted that donors were predominantly white British and more often female, and clonal diversity was possibly underestimated.

V was cut by 3 bases and J by 8 bases, with 17 bases left in between. Germline CDR1 and CDR2: LGHNA and YSLEER. This CDR3 has 15 residues. With respect to this clone: Its specificity is not known.

Only in-frame clones appear in the TCRdb table, and some are missing; sequencing was by immunoSEQ multiplex PCR. The repertoire holds around 140,000 clones, roughly 90% seen once, with about 1.5% in the top ten. This TCR derives from an adult in good health. The specimen comprised peripheral blood, sampled on day 0 of AZD1222 vaccination. The V gene is TRBV4-3, the J gene TRBJ2-1; tentatively, D is TRBD1 (6 bases). This chain's CDR3 is CASSHAPSRGDEQFF. Written as DNA, the CDR3 is TGCGCCAGCAGCCACGCCCCGAGCAGGGGCGATGAGCAGTTCTTC.